These 7 T cell receptor beta chains originate from one sample sequenced in a study of blood T cell repertoires in COVID-19. TCRdb keeps only in-frame clones here, not all; method: immunoSEQ multiplex PCR. The sample comprises some 320,000 clones, roughly 90% of which are singletons, and 5.2% rests with the top ten. Sequencing was performed on PBMCs or T cells enriched from blood (not recorded which). The receptors shown here come from a man in his fifties or sixties who had recovered from COVID-19.

This chain connects TRBV7-3 to TRBJ2-7; D possibly corresponds to TRBD2 (5 bases). V lost 1 base and J 6 bases, leaving 13 bases between the germline ends. In germline, CDR1 is SGHTA, CDR2 FQGTGA. This CDR3 contains 14 residues. CDR3 amino acids: CASSLRAGSREQYF. CDR3 DNA sequence: TGTGCCAGCAGCTTAAGAGCTGGGAGCCGCGAGCAGTACTTC.

J is TRBJ2-6 and V is TRBV7-3; D might be TRBD1 (6 bases). The germline V and J ends were trimmed by 6 bases and 0 bases, with 15 bases remaining between them. Germline loops: CDR1 SGHTA, CDR2 FQGTGA. The CDR3 consists of 17 residues. The CDR3 loop is CASSRDNFNSGANVLTF. CDR3 in DNA: TGTGCCAGCAGTCGGGACAACTTTAACTCTGGGGCCAACGTCCTGACTTTC.

The rearrangement links TRBV10-1 to TRBJ1-4; 7 bases match TRBD1. The germline gives CDR1 WNHNN, CDR2 SYGVQD (reference sequence). The CDR3 consists of 16 residues. V dropped 6 bases and J dropped 6; count of bases not matched to a gene: 13. The CDR3 protein is CASSPGQQGRDEKLFF. The CDR3 region has the DNA TGCGCCAGCAGCCCGGGACAGCAGGGAAGGGATGAAAAACTGTTTTTT.

The chain links TRBV7-2 to TRBJ1-1; the D gene is possibly TRBD1 (6 bases). The CDR3 length is 14 residues. Germline CDR1 and CDR2: SGHTA and FQGNSA. V was clipped by 0 bases and J by 7 bases, with 12 bases between them. The CDR3: CASSLATGNLEAFF. The CDR3 DNA sequence: TGTGCCAGCAGCTTAGCGACAGGAAATCTTGAAGCTTTCTTT.

V gene TRBV30 combines with J gene TRBJ2-7, with a possible D match to TRBD2 (5 bases). Trimming stripped 2 bases from V and 1 base from J, with 12 bases between. Germline V gene data show CDR1 as GTSNPN and CDR2 as SVGIG (reference sequence). CDR3 size: 14 residues. The CDR3 region is CAWSSTGESYEQYF. DNA of the CDR3: TGTGCCTGGAGTTCAACCGGGGAATCCTACGAGCAGTACTTC.

The gene calls are TRBV6-5 and TRBJ2-7, with 9 bases identical to TRBD1. The CDR3 runs 13 residues. Germline V gene data show CDR1 as MNHEY and CDR2 as SVGAGI. V was clipped by 8 bases and J by 5 bases; unmatched bases: 7. CDR3 coding DNA: TGTGCCAGCCGGGACAGGGTACCTAACGAGCAGTACTTC. It encodes CASRDRVPNEQYF.

The genes are TRBV11-3 and TRBJ2-1, with 8 positions matching TRBD2. The CDR3 contains 15 residues. The V gene's germline CDR1 is SGHNT and CDR2 YENEEA. Trimming cost V 4 bases and J 10 bases; bases outside gene matches: 12. DNA for the CDR3: TGTGCCAGCAGCTCTCCGGGACTAGGACCTTTAGAGCAGTTCTTC. Translated, it gives CASSSPGLGPLEQFF. Together with reference TRBV11-3 and TRBJ2-1, the CDR3 gives the full variable domain: EAGVVQSPRYKIIEKKQPVAFWCNPISGHNTLYWYLQNLGQGPELLIRYENEEAVDDSQLPKDRFSAERLKGVDSTLKIQPAELGDSAVYLCASSSPGLGPLEQFFGPGTRLTVL.